This TCR beta chain was captured by sequencing in a study of T cell responses to AZD1222 COVID-19 vaccine. Overall study findings and caveats: At baseline, seropositivity was found in only six or seven AZD1222 recipients.

Profiling relied on immunoSEQ multiplex PCR, and the TCRdb table lists in-frame clones only, not all of them. Among 95,000 to 100,000 clones listed, about nine tenths were seen once. The CDR3 runs to 13 residues. Germline CDR1 is MNHEY and CDR2 is SMNVEV (reference sequence). The germline V and J ends were trimmed by 4 bases and 0 bases, with 7 bases remaining between them. About this clone: What it recognizes is unknown.

The rearrangement links TRBV27 to TRBJ2-7, with D unresolved. The sequences come from peripheral blood, collected on day 0 of AZD1222 vaccination. This receptor was taken from an adult in good health. CDR3 residues: CASSSTSSYEQYF. In DNA, the CDR3 is TGTGCCAGCAGTTCCACGAGCTCCTACGAGCAGTACTTC.